The clone carrying this T cell receptor (beta chain) occurred once. Antigen: not known. Germline CDR1 reads MNHEY; CDR2 reads SVGAGI. The CDR3 consists of 15 residues. V was pared by 4 bases and J by 0 bases, with 10 bases between. The sample belongs to a study of cytomegalovirus exposure and HLA in healthy donors. Profiling relied on immunoSEQ multiplex PCR, and the TCRdb table lists in-frame clones only, not all of them. In the table there are about 280,000 clones, 70% to 90% of which are singletons. Study conclusions and caveats: Most TCR sequences proved rare, with some public TCRs found in many donors.

The sample was PBMCs. The sequence was obtained from a young woman in good health and CMV-seronegative. The genes are TRBV6-5 and TRBJ1-5; D uncertain. In DNA, the CDR3 is TGTGCCAGCAGTTTAACAGAGCATAGCAATCAGCCCCAGCATTTT. This sequence encodes CASSLTEHSNQPQHF.